Below are 8 T cell receptor beta chains sequenced from a single sample in a study of blood T cell repertoires in COVID-19. Profiling relied on immunoSEQ multiplex PCR, and the TCRdb table lists in-frame clones only, not all of them. This table has 250,000 to 400,000 clones, about nine tenths appearing once. Sequencing was done on a sample of PBMCs or T cells enriched from blood (not recorded which). The source of these receptors is a man aged 55 to 70 who had recovered from COVID-19.

This chain joins TRBV2 and TRBJ1-1, with D unresolved. Germline-derived CDR1 and CDR2 are SNHLY and FYNNEI. The germline V and J ends were trimmed by 5 bases and 1 base, with 8 bases remaining between them. The CDR3 contains 13 residues. Written as DNA, the CDR3 is TGTGCCAGCAGTCCGCGGCAGAACACTGAAGCTTTCTTT. Translation gives CASSPRQNTEAFF.

The chain links TRBV12-3 or TRBV12-4 to TRBJ2-7, with no clear D. V lost 3 bases and J 2 bases, leaving 8 bases between the germline ends. The CDR3 runs to 13 residues. The CDR3 sequence: CASSFGSAYEQYF. In nucleotides, the CDR3 is TGTGCCAGCAGTTTCGGTTCCGCCTACGAGCAGTACTTC.

The chain joins TRBV6-5 to TRBJ1-1; D is possibly TRBD1 (5 bases). The CDR3 runs 15 residues. V shed 2 bases and J shed 0 bases, with 10 bases lying between them. Per the germline V gene, CDR1 is MNHEY and CDR2 is SVGAGI. CDR3 region: CASSYGYRLNTEAFF. In DNA, the CDR3 is TGTGCCAGCAGTTACGGGTACAGGCTGAACACTGAAGCTTTCTTT.

The rearrangement links TRBV29-1 to TRBJ1-1; no clear D. V lost 4 bases to trimming and J lost 1 base, with 10 bases between them. The CDR3 is 13 amino acids. The germline V gene encodes CDR1 SQVTM and CDR2 ANQGSEA. CDR3 coding DNA: TGCAGCGTTGGAGAGTCAGGGAACACTGAAGCTTTCTTT. Amino acid sequence: CSVGESGNTEAFF.

This chain joins TRBV11-3 and TRBJ2-1; 7 bases match TRBD2. This CDR3 region has 13 residues. Germline V gene lookup returns CDR1 SGHNT and CDR2 YENEEA. V gave up 1 base and J gave up 9 bases; unmatched junction bases: 3. The CDR3 coding sequence is TGTGCCAGCAGCTTAGGGGGGGGATCTGAGCAGTTCTTC. Residues: CASSLGGGSEQFF.

As DNA, the CDR3 is TGTGCCAGCAGCTTACGTGGTGGAGAGGGTGAGGGCGCCGGGGAGCTGTTTTTT. This codes for CASSLRGGEGEGAGELFF. The chain combines TRBV11-2 with TRBJ2-2; TRBD2 is a possible D gene (5 bases). V shed 2 bases and J shed 6 bases, with 22 bases lying between them. The germline V gene has CDR1 SGHAT and CDR2 FQNNGV. The CDR3 is 18 residues long.

The CDR3 bases are TGTGCCAGCAAGATCTCGGCTAGCAACACCGGGGAGCTGTTTTTT. Translation: CASKISASNTGELFF. The rearrangement joins TRBV2 to TRBJ2-2; D is perhaps TRBD2 (5 bases). CDR3 length equals 15 residues. Trimming pared 7 bases from V and 2 bases from J, leaving 14 bases between. CDR1 and CDR2 from the germline V gene are SNHLY and FYNNEI.

The chain combines TRBV28 with TRBJ2-7; 8 bases agree with TRBD1. CDR3 length: 15 amino acids. Looked up from germline, CDR1 is MDHEN and CDR2 is SYDVKM. Germline trimming cut 6 bases from V and 1 base from J; bases unmatched to any gene: 8. The CDR3 DNA is TGTGCCAGCAGGACTCAGGGGGCGGGTTCCTACGAGCAGTACTTC. Amino acid sequence: CASRTQGAGSYEQYF.